This T cell receptor (beta chain) is drawn from a study of pediatric ulcerative colitis. The study, taken as a whole, reports: Compared with controls, ulcerative colitis showed greater blood-rectum clone sharing. Blood-derived T cells may be present in rectal pinch biopsies. Rectal repertoires separated controls, mild-moderate and acute severe colitis.

About this clone: Its target is not known.

Here immunoSEQ multiplex PCR was the method, and the copy in TCRdb shows in-frame clones only, minus some. The table has tens of thousands of clones, 75% seen once. Germline V gene sequence: CDR1 SGHTS, CDR2 YDEGEE. This CDR3 is 16 amino acids long. The V end was cut by 4 bases, the J end by 4 bases, with 18 bases between. The rectum was sampled with one to two pinch biopsies at colonoscopy. Ulcerative colitis patients received no immunosuppressive medication before the diagnostic colonoscopy. This chain connects TRBV5-8 to TRBJ1-5, with D perhaps TRBD1 (6 bases). The source is a boy aged 5-17 years with severe ulcerative colitis. The sequenced sample was gut tissue. DNA for the CDR3: TGTGCCAGCAGCCCGGAGGGGGGTAGTAAGAATCAGCCCCAGCATTTT. Translation gives CASSPEGGSKNQPQHF.